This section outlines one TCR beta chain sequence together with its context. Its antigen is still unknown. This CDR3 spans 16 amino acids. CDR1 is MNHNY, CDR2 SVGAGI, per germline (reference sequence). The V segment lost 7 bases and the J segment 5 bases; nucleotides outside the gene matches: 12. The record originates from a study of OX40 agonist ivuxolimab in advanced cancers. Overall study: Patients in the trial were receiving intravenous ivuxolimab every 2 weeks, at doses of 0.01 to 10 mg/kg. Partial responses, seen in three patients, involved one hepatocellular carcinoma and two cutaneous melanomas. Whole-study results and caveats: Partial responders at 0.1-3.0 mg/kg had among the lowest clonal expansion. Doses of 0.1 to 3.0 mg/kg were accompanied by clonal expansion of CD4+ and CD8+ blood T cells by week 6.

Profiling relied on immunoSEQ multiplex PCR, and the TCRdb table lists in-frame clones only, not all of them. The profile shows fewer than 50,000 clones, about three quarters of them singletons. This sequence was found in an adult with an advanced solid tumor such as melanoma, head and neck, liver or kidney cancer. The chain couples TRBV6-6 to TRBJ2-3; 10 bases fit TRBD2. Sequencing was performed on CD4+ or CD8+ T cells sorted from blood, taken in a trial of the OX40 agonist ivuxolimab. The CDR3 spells CASTLSAGGRGDTQYF. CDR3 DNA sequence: TGTGCCAGCACCCTATCAGCGGGGGGGCGCGGAGATACGCAGTATTTT.